This T cell receptor beta chain was documented in a study of blood T cells in healthy people across ages. Germline V CDR1 and CDR2: GTSNPN, SVGIG (reference sequence). V was trimmed by 7 bases and J by 2 bases, leaving 2 bases between them. The CDR3 sequence is 10 residues long. Next came a second PCR, run for roughly 6 to 11 cycles, which used a sample-barcoded 5' primer along with a J-beta primer mix. MiXCR, applied by TCRdb to the 5' RACE reads, yields one record per CDR3 protein. The sample yields 700,000 to 900,000 distinct CDR3 sequences, around 24% seen once. The sample was also reused in another study, on T cells of mothers and their children.

The sequence was obtained from a boy younger than 18 in good health. The sequencing input was blood. This sequence joins TRBV30 and TRBJ2-2, with D uncertain. The CDR3 here is CASNTGELFF. Written as DNA, the CDR3 is TGTGCCTCCAACACCGGGGAGCTGTTTTTT.